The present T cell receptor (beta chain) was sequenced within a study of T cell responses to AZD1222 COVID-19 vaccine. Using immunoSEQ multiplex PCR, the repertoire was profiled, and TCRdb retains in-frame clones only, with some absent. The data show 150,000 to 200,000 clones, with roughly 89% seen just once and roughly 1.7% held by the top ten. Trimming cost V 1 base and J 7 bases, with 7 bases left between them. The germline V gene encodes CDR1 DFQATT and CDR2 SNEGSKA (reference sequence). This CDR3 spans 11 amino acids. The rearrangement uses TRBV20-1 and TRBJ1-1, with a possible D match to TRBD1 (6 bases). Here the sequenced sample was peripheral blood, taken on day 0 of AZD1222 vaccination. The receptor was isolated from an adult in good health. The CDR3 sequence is CSARGTDEAFF. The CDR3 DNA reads TGCAGTGCTAGAGGGACAGATGAAGCTTTCTTT.